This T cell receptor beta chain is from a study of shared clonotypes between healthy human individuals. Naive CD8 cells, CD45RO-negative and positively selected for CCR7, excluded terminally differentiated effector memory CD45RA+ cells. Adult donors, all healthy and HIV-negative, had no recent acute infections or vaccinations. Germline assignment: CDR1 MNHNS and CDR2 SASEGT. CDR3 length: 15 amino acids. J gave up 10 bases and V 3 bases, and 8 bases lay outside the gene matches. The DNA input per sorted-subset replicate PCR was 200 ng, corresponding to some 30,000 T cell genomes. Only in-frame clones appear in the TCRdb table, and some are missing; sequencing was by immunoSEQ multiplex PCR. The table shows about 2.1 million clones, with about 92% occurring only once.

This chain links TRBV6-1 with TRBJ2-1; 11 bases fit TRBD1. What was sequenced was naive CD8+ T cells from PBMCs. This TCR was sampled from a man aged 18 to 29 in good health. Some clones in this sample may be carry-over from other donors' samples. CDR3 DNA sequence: TGTGCCAGCAGTGACCCAGGACAGGGGGCACAGGAGCAGTTCTTC. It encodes CASSDPGQGAQEQFF.